The source of this TCR beta chain is a study of T cell repertoires in cytomegalovirus infection (dated by TCRdb to the late 2010s). About the study as a whole: Peptide stimulations targeted recently identified HLA-C-restricted CMV epitopes, whose presentation resists viral immunomodulation, together with well-studied HLA-B-restricted epitopes. The HLA type of each donor mattered for the analysis, because public TCR beta signatures pointed to carriage of CMV infection along with the matching HLA type.

Looking up the germline V gene yields CDR1 SGHVT and CDR2 SQSDAQ. Relative to germline, V is missing 3 bases and J is missing 4 bases, with 6 bases of the junction outside any gene match. Taken from cysteine to phenylalanine, the CDR3 has 15 residues. Only the CDR3 DNA is retained, 45 bases long and in frame from the first base. Sequencer: Illumina HiSeq 1500. TCRdb reprocessed the public reads (quality trimming at Q25 with fastp, clone calling with MiXCR) and kept in-frame beta chains. Every distinct CDR3 protein forms one entry, paired with its most common genes and DNA. For this sample the table gives 700,000 to 900,000 distinct CDR3 sequences, of which around 29% were detected only once. The ten largest account for over 10% of the sample. The research as a whole found: The ex vivo response was dominated by HLA-C-restricted CMV-specific TCR beta clonotypes, and the single most frequent clonotype in two of eight donors was supplied by these HLA-C-restricted clonotypes. Cumulative frequency of public TCR beta family members discriminated carriers of CMV infection plus the relevant HLA type in this cohort and an independent approximately 340-donor cohort.

Regarding this clonotype: Its binding antigen is unknown. Per-nucleotide qualities are absent, and no much larger clonotype sits a single base away.

The treatment or condition label on this specimen signifies: in vitro stimulation with specific CMV peptide epitopes to enrich CMV-specific T cells. The V and J segments used are TRBV7-4 and TRBJ1-5; a stretch of 7 junction bases matches TRBD1. This TCR came from a human donor in good health (CMV status not recorded). Some clones in this sample may be carry-over from other donors' samples. Sequences were derived from cultured CD8+ T cells from PBMCs, sampled from culture after CMV antigen stimulation. In nucleotide form, the sequence is TGTGCCAGCAGCTTCGCCACAGGGGTTAATCAGCCCCAGCATTTT. Its protein product is CASSFATGVNQPQHF.